These 20 T cell receptor beta chains were all obtained from the same sample, sequenced in a study of OX40 agonist ivuxolimab in advanced cancers. This table comes from immunoSEQ multiplex PCR, and its TCRdb copy is limited to in-frame clones, with some not included. The repertoire holds 57,000 or so clones, with approximately 91% as singletons. Sequences were derived from CD4+ or CD8+ T cells sorted from blood, sampled in a trial of the OX40 agonist ivuxolimab. All receptors derive from an adult with an advanced solid tumor such as melanoma, head and neck, liver or kidney cancer.

This clone was observed a single time. The chain recombines TRBV15 with TRBJ2-3; 7 bases agree with TRBD1. Per the germline V gene, CDR1 is LNHNV and CDR2 is YYDKDF (reference sequence). The V segment lost 5 bases and the J segment 3 bases; nucleotides outside the gene matches: 11. The CDR3 sequence is 16 residues long. CDR3 DNA sequence: TGTGCCACCAGCTCACGTTTGACAGGGCTTACAGATACGCAGTATTTT. Its protein product is CATSSRLTGLTDTQYF. The full variable domain, completed using reference TRBV15 and TRBJ2-3, is DAMVIQNPRYQVTQFGKPVTLSCSQTLNHNVMYWYQQKSSQAPKLLFHYYDKDFNNEADTPDNFQSRRPNTSFCFLDIRSPGLGDTAMYLCATSSRLTGLTDTQYFGPGTRLTVL.

The V and J genes are TRBV27 and TRBJ1-1, with D tentatively TRBD1 (6 bases). Germline assignment: CDR1 MNHEY and CDR2 SMNVEV (reference sequence). This CDR3 has 16 residues. Trimming removed 4 bases at V and 0 bases at J, with 15 bases between. CDR3 nucleotide sequence: TGTGCCAGCAGTTCTCAACAGGGCCAGGTGAACACTGAAGCTTTCTTT. It specifies CASSSQQGQVNTEAFF.

The CDR3 DNA follows: TGCGCCAGCAGCCAAGGAATACCGGGACCCCGGAATTCACCCCTCCACTTT. Its protein is CASSQGIPGPRNSPLHF. V and J are TRBV4-1 and TRBJ1-6, with a possible D match to TRBD1 (5 bases). Germline CDR1 MGHRA, CDR2 YSYEKL. Trimming stripped 1 base from V and 7 bases from J, with 17 bases between. The CDR3 sequence is 17 residues long.

The count of this clone is one. A read error may produce the germline difference seen at one junction end. Different DNA sequences within this sample yield the same CDR3. The chain couples TRBV13 to TRBJ2-7; TRBD1 matches at 9 bases. The CDR3 runs 13 residues. The germline CDR1 and CDR2 sequences are PRHDT and FYEKMQ (reference sequence). The CDR3 loop is CASSAGQGYEQYF. The DNA of the CDR3 is TGTGCCAGCAGCGCGGGACAGGGCTACGAACAGTACTTC.

V and J are TRBV19 and TRBJ2-2; D is perhaps TRBD1 (5 bases). This CDR3 comprises 15 residues. CDR1 and CDR2 (germline): LNHDA, SQIVND (reference sequence). With 3 bases removed from V and 4 bases from J, the gap between germline ends came to 12 bases. For the CDR3, the DNA is TGTGCCAGTAGTATTAGCCAAGGGGTCACCGGGGAGCTGTTTTTT. It encodes CASSISQGVTGELFF.

This chain uses TRBV19 with TRBJ1-5; no clear D. Germline assignment: CDR1 LNHDA and CDR2 SQIVND (reference sequence). The CDR3 is 15 residues long. V was trimmed by 3 bases and J by 0 bases, leaving 9 bases between them. CDR3 region: CASSMMKNSNQPQHF. The CDR3 coding sequence is TGTGCCAGTAGTATGATGAAAAATAGCAATCAGCCCCAGCATTTT.

This clone was recorded once. The V and J genes are TRBV16 and TRBJ1-3; no reliable D call. The V end lost 4 bases, the J end lost 10 bases, and 20 bases lay between the germline ends. The CDR3 spans 15 residues. Looked up from germline, CDR1 is KGHSY and CDR2 is FQNENV. This CDR3 is CASSPKVPSETTIYF. The CDR3 bases are TGTGCCAGCAGCCCCAAAGTACCCTCAGAGACGACCATATATTTT.

The chain couples TRBV4-3 to TRBJ2-1; 10 nucleotides agree with TRBD2. Germline loops: CDR1 LGHNA, CDR2 YSLEER. V lost 0 bases to trimming and J lost 6 bases; unmatched junction nucleotides: 11. The CDR3 length is 18 residues. CDR3 amino acids: CASSQDAPWSGRVNEQFF. The CDR3 DNA sequence: TGCGCCAGCAGCCAAGATGCCCCGTGGAGCGGGAGGGTCAATGAGCAGTTCTTC.

The chain recombines TRBV23-1 with TRBJ1-1; D not certain. TRBV23-1 is an ORF; its function is uncertain. V shed 2 bases and J shed 0 bases, with 13 bases lying between them. CDR3 length: 16 residues. DNA for the CDR3: TGCGCCAGCAGTCAACATACCCCCTCTATGAACACTGAAGCTTTCTTT. It translates to CASSQHTPSMNTEAFF.

The rearrangement links TRBV19 to TRBJ2-3; 7 nucleotides agree with TRBD2. Germline V gene data show CDR1 as LNHDA and CDR2 as SQIVND (reference sequence). The CDR3 loop spans 15 amino acids. V shed 3 bases and J 4 bases; nucleotides not matched to a gene: 7. CDR3 in amino acids: CASSMRERLPDTQYF. CDR3 nucleotides: TGTGCCAGTAGTATGCGGGAGAGGCTCCCAGATACGCAGTATTTT.

This chain connects TRBV11-2 to TRBJ2-5; D is ambiguous. V gave up 1 base and J gave up 4 bases, with 7 bases separating them. Germline CDR1 reads SGHAT; CDR2 reads FQNNGV. The CDR3 runs 13 residues. The chain's CDR3 is CASSLVPGETQYF. Written as DNA, the CDR3 is TGTGCCAGCAGCTTAGTGCCGGGAGAGACCCAGTACTTC.

The chain is built from TRBV4-2 and TRBJ2-1; D is ambiguous. V shed 0 bases and J shed 10 bases, with 7 bases lying between them. The CDR3 runs to 12 residues. CDR1 and CDR2 from the germline V gene are LGHNA and YNFKEQ. This CDR3 is CASSQDSVEQFF. In DNA form, the CDR3 reads TGTGCCAGCAGCCAAGACTCTGTGGAGCAGTTCTTC.

The chain combines TRBV7-6 with TRBJ2-7; the D is unclear. The germline gives CDR1 SGHVS, CDR2 FNYEAQ. The CDR3 contains 15 residues. The germline V and J ends were trimmed by 5 bases and 1 base, with 15 bases remaining between them. CDR3 protein: CASSLERLSSYEQYF. In DNA form, the CDR3 reads TGTGCCAGCAGCCTTGAACGGCTTTCGTCCTACGAGCAGTACTTC.

The chain carries TRBV27 and TRBJ2-4; D gene unclear. Germline values: CDR1 MNHEY, CDR2 SMNVEV (reference sequence). With 7 bases removed from V and 1 base from J, the gap between germline ends came to 8 bases. This CDR3 spans 13 amino acids. The CDR3 here is CASMARAKNIQYF. In nucleotides, the CDR3 is TGTGCCAGCATGGCGAGGGCCAAAAACATTCAGTACTTC.

The genes are TRBV11-2 and TRBJ2-3, with D tentatively TRBD2 (5 bases). Trimming stripped 4 bases from V and 4 bases from J, with 9 bases between. Per the germline V gene, CDR1 is SGHAT and CDR2 is FQNNGV. This CDR3 is built from 13 residues. The CDR3 loop reads CASSSPSPDTQYF. The CDR3 DNA follows: TGTGCCAGCAGCTCCCCTAGCCCAGATACGCAGTATTTT.

The chain is built from TRBV19 and TRBJ1-5; D uncertain. Trimming removed 3 bases at V and 1 base at J, with 10 bases between. CDR3 size: 15 residues. CDR1 and CDR2 (germline): LNHDA, SQIVND (reference sequence). The CDR3 DNA is TGTGCCAGTAGTATTGACATCTCGAGCAATCAGCCCCAGCATTTT. Amino acid sequence: CASSIDISSNQPQHF. Combining the CDR3 with reference TRBV19 and TRBJ1-5 gives the whole variable domain DGGITQSPKYLFRKEGQNVTLSCEQNLNHDAMYWYRQDPGQGLRLIYYSQIVNDFQKGDIAEGYSVSREKKESFPLTVTSAQKNPTAFYLCASSIDISSNQPQHFGDGTRLSIL.

This sequence joins TRBV15 and TRBJ2-7; 7 bases are a match to TRBD2. V was clipped by 11 bases and J by 6 bases; unmatched bases: 7. The CDR3 is 11 residues long. Germline V gene data show CDR1 as LNHNV and CDR2 as YYDKDF (reference sequence). Here the CDR3 reads CAAGDYVEQYF. The CDR3 DNA sequence: TGTGCCGCCGGGGACTATGTCGAGCAGTACTTC.

The genes are TRBV28 and TRBJ2-7, with TRBD1 identical over 9 bases. Germline V gene lookup returns CDR1 MDHEN and CDR2 SYDVKM. This CDR3 region has 14 residues. With 4 bases clipped from V and 2 bases from J, the junction kept 3 bases outside the gene matches. CDR3 DNA sequence: TGTGCCAGCAGTTCCGGGACAGGGCCCTACGAGCAGTACTTC. Encoded protein: CASSSGTGPYEQYF.

This chain uses TRBV30 with TRBJ2-3; TRBD1 or TRBD2 may be the D gene (5 bases each). The germline CDR1 and CDR2 sequences are GTSNPN and SVGIG (reference sequence). V was cut by 0 bases and J by 1 base, with 8 bases left in between. This CDR3 is 14 amino acids long. In DNA, the CDR3 is TGTGCCTGGAGTGTGGTGGGGGGCACAGATACGCAGTATTTT. Its translation: CAWSVVGGTDTQYF.

J is TRBJ2-2 and V is TRBV11-2; D is undetermined. There are 13 residues in the CDR3. Germline V gene data show CDR1 as SGHAT and CDR2 as FQNNGV. V was trimmed by 8 bases and J by 7 bases, leaving 14 bases between them. The CDR3 DNA follows: TGTGCCAGCTCCGTCGAGTCGGGCGGGGAGCTGTTTTTT. It specifies CASSVESGGELFF.